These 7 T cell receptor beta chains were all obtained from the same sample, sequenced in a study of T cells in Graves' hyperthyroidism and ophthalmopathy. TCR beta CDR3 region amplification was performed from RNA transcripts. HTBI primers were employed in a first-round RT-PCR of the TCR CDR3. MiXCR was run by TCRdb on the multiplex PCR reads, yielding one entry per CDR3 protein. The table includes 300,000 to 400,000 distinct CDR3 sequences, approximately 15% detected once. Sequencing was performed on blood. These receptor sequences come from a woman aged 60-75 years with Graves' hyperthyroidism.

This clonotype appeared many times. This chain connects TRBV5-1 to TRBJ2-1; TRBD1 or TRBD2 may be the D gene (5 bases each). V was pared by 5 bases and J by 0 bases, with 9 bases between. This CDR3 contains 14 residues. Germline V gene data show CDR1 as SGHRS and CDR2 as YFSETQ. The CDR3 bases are TGCGCCAGCAGGGGGGAAAACTCCTACAATGAGCAGTTCTTC. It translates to CASRGENSYNEQFF.

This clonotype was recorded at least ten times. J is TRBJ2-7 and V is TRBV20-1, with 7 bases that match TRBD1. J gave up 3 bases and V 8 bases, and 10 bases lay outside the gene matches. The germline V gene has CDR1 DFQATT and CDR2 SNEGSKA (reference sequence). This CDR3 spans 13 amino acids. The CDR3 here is CSFSAGTDYEQYF. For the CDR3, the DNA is TGCAGTTTTTCAGCCGGGACAGACTACGAGCAGTACTTC.

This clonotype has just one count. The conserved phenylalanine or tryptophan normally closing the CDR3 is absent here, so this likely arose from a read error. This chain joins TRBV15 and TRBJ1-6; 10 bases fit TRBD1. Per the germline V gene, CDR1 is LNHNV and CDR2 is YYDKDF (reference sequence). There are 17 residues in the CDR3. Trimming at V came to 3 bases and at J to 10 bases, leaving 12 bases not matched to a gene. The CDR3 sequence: CATSRSGTGARRSPLHL. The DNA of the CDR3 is TGTGCCACCAGCAGGTCCGGGACAGGGGCAAGGAGGTCACCCCTCCACCTT.

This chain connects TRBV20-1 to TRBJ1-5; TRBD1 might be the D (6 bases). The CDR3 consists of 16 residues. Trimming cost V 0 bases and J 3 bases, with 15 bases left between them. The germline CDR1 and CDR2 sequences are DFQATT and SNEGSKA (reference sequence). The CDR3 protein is CSARDLGQGNNQPQHF. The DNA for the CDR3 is TGCAGTGCTAGAGATCTCGGGCAGGGGAACAATCAGCCCCAGCATTTT.

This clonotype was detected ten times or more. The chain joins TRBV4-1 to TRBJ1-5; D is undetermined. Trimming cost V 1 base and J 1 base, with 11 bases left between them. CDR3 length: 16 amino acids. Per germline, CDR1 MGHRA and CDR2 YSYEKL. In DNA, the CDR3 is TGCGCCAGCAGCCAAGGGACGGGAAAAAGCAATCAGCCCCAGCATTTT. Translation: CASSQGTGKSNQPQHF.

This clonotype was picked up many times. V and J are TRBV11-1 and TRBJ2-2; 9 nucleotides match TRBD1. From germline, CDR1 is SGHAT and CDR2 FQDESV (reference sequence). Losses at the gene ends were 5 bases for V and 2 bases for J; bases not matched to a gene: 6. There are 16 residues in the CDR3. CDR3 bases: TGTGCCAGCAGCACCGGGACAGGGTCCAACACCGGGGAGCTGTTTTTT. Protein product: CASSTGTGSNTGELFF. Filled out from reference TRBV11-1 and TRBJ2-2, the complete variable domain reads EAEVAQSPRYKITEKSQAVAFWCDPISGHATLYWYRQILGQGPELLVQFQDESVVDDSQLPKDRFSAERLKGVDSTLKIQPAELGDSAMYLCASSTGTGSNTGELFFGEGSRLTVL.

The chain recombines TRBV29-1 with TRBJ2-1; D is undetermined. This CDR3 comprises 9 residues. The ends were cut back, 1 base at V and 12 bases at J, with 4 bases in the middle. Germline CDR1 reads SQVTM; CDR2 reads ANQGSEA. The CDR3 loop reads CSVEGPQFF. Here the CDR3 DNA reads TGCAGCGTTGAAGGACCGCAGTTCTTC.